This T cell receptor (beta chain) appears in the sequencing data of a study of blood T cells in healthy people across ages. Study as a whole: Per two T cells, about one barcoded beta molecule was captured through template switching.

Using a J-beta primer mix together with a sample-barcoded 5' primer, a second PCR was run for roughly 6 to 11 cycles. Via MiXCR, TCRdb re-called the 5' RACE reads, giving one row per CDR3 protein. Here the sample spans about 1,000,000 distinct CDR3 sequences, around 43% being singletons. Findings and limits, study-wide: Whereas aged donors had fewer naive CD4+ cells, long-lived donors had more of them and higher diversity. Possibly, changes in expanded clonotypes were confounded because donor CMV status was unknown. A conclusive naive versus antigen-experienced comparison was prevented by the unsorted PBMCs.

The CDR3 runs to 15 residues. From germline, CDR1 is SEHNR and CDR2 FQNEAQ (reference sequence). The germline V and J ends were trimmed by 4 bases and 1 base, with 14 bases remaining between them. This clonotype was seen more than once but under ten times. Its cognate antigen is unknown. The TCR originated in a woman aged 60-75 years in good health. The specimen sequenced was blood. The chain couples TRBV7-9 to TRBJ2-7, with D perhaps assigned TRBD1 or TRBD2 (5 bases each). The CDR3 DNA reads TGTGCCAGCAGCTCTCCCGGGACGCAATCCTACGAGCAGTACTTC. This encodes CASSSPGTQSYEQYF.